This entry lists 31 T cell receptor beta chains sequenced from one sample in a study of T cell repertoires in cytomegalovirus infection. MiXCR, applied by TCRdb to the reads, yields one record per CDR3 protein. The top ten hold roughly 80% of the sample, which has some 30,000 distinct CDR3 sequences, 15% to 20% seen once. Which antigens these TCRs recognize remains unknown. Material: CD8+ T cells from cultured PBMCs, obtained from culture after CMV antigen stimulation. The receptors were sampled from a human donor in good health (CMV status not recorded). Some clones in this sample may be carry-over from other donors' samples.

J is TRBJ2-7 and V is TRBV7-9, with 8 bases lining up with TRBD2. Trimming at V came to 7 bases and at J to 3 bases, leaving 8 bases not matched to a gene. CDR3 size: 14 residues. Per germline, CDR1 SEHNR and CDR2 FQNEAQ (reference sequence). CDR3 loop: CASKRSGNRYEQYF. In DNA form, the CDR3 reads TGTGCCAGCAAACGTAGCGGGAACCGCTACGAGCAGTACTTC.

CDR3 residues: CASSLMGKYPPDTQYF. The CDR3, as DNA: TGCGCCAGCAGCTTGATGGGGAAGTACCCCCCAGATACGCAGTATTTT. This chain connects TRBV5-1 to TRBJ2-3; no clear D. Deletions cut 1 base from V and 4 bases from J, with 16 bases between. The CDR3 has 16 residues. Germline CDR1 and CDR2: SGHRS and YFSETQ. Full variable domain (missing parts from reference TRBV5-1 and TRBJ2-3): KAGVTQTPRYLIKTRGQQVTLSCSPISGHRSVSWYQQTPGQGLQFLFEYFSETQRNKGNFPGRFSGRQFSNSRSEMNVSTLELGDSALYLCASSLMGKYPPDTQYFGPGTRLTVL.

J is TRBJ1-1 and V is TRBV7-9, with D possibly TRBD1 on 5 matching bases. With 6 bases removed from V and 5 bases from J, the gap between germline ends came to 16 bases. The length of the CDR3 is 14 residues. Germline V gene data show CDR1 as SEHNR and CDR2 as FQNEAQ (reference sequence). For the CDR3, the DNA is TGTGCCAGCAGGGCACCCGGGGGAGGAACTGAAGCTTTCTTT. Its protein is CASRAPGGGTEAFF.

The V gene is TRBV7-2, the J gene TRBJ1-6; no reliable D call. Trimming removed 7 bases at V and 11 bases at J, with 9 bases between. This CDR3 region has 11 residues. CDR1 and CDR2 from the germline V gene are SGHTA and FQGNSA. CDR3 loop: CASTDLAPLHF. The CDR3 nucleotides are TGTGCCAGCACGGACTTGGCACCCCTCCACTTT.

This rearrangement joins TRBV7-2 to TRBJ1-2; D is unclear. Germline V gene data show CDR1 as SGHTA and CDR2 as FQGNSA. This CDR3 is 15 amino acids long. Between the trimmed V and J ends, which lost 2 bases and 0 bases, there was a span of 10 bases. The CDR3 is CASSLYHGANYGYTF. CDR3 coding DNA: TGTGCCAGCAGCTTATACCATGGAGCTAACTATGGCTACACCTTC.

This clonotype was counted only a few times. This rearrangement joins TRBV27 to TRBJ2-3, with 10 bases lining up with TRBD2. CDR1 is MNHEY, CDR2 SMNVEV, per germline (reference sequence). The CDR3 consists of 14 residues. After removal of 6 bases from V and 3 bases from J, the junction contained 3 bases not matched to a gene. The CDR3 sequence: CASRTSGVTDTQYF. Here the CDR3 DNA reads TGTGCCAGCAGAACTAGCGGGGTAACAGATACGCAGTATTTT.

The chain joins TRBV6-2 or TRBV6-3 to TRBJ1-1, with TRBD1 as a possible D gene (5 bases). The ends were cut back, 0 bases at V and 0 bases at J, with 17 bases in the middle. CDR3 length: 18 residues. The germline V gene encodes CDR1 MNHEY and CDR2 SVGEGT. CDR3 sequence: CASSYSIMRGQLNTEAFF. The CDR3 coding sequence is TGTGCCAGCAGTTACTCGATAATGCGAGGACAACTGAACACTGAAGCTTTCTTT.

This sequence joins TRBV7-3 and TRBJ2-1; TRBD2 might be the D (6 bases). Trimming left V 5 bases short and J 10 bases short, with 15 bases between. The germline CDR1 and CDR2 sequences are SGHTA and FQGTGA. This CDR3 has 13 residues. Written as DNA, the CDR3 is TGTGCCAGCAGCGGAAGGAGGGCAGGGGAGCAGTTCTTC. Amino acids: CASSGRRAGEQFF.

The sample holds a few counts of this clonotype. V gene TRBV7-9 combines with J gene TRBJ1-1, with no clear D. The CDR3 spans 14 residues. Per the germline V gene, CDR1 is SEHNR and CDR2 is FQNEAQ (reference sequence). The V end lost 4 bases, the J end lost 1 base, and 10 bases lay between the germline ends. CDR3 bases: TGTGCCAGCAGCTCGACCGAACAGAACACTGAAGCTTTCTTT. It yields the protein CASSSTEQNTEAFF.

This clonotype was recorded many times. The rearrangement joins TRBV6-5 to TRBJ1-2; 10 bases map to TRBD1. V gave up 2 bases and J gave up 5 bases; unmatched junction bases: 2. This CDR3 has 14 amino acids. Per the germline V gene, CDR1 is MNHEY and CDR2 is SVGAGI. CDR3 sequence (DNA): TGTGCCAGCAGTTACAGGGACAGGGGTTATGGCTACACCTTC. It codes for CASSYRDRGYGYTF.

The CDR3 loop is CASRNGQGGEKLFF. The CDR3 nucleotides read TGTGCCAGCAGAAACGGACAGGGTGGTGAAAAACTGTTTTTT. V and J are TRBV12-3 or TRBV12-4 and TRBJ1-4; TRBD1 agrees at 8 bases. After removal of 6 bases from V and 7 bases from J, the junction contained 7 bases not matched to a gene. This CDR3 is 14 amino acids long.

There are a few counts of this clonotype. This chain connects TRBV20-1 to TRBJ2-1, with D tentatively TRBD2 (6 bases). The V end was cut by 1 base, the J end by 4 bases, with 8 bases between. The CDR3 length is 13 residues. CDR1 and CDR2 (germline): DFQATT, SNEGSKA (reference sequence). The chain's CDR3 is CSARGLGYNEQFF. The CDR3 nucleotides read TGCAGTGCTAGAGGACTAGGGTACAATGAGCAGTTCTTC.

The chain is built from TRBV12-5 and TRBJ2-7; D may be TRBD1 (6 bases). CDR1 is LGHNT and CDR2 is FRNRAP in the germline V gene. Trimming pared 5 bases from V and 3 bases from J, leaving 23 bases between. The CDR3 loop spans 17 amino acids. Here the CDR3 DNA reads TGTGCTAGTGGTGACAGTGGCCCCAGGGGACGAGGCTACGAGCAGTACTTC. Translation gives CASGDSGPRGRGYEQYF.

The genes are TRBV15 and TRBJ1-4; D not certain. Deletions cut 0 bases from V and 8 bases from J, with 13 bases between. The CDR3 extends over 15 amino acids. Germline loops: CDR1 LNHNV, CDR2 YYDKDF (reference sequence). The CDR3, as DNA: TGTGCCACCAGCAGAGATGAGATAATGAGAGAAAAACTGTTTTTT. This sequence encodes CATSRDEIMREKLFF.

This clonotype was detected many times. The chain uses TRBV27 and TRBJ1-6, with 7 bases aligning to TRBD1. Germline CDR1 is MNHEY and CDR2 is SMNVEV (reference sequence). V lost 3 bases, J lost 9 bases, and 5 bases stayed unmatched. CDR3 size: 14 residues. The DNA of the CDR3 is TGTGCCAGCAGTTTCCAACAGGGGACTTCACCCCTCCACTTT. The encoded protein is CASSFQQGTSPLHF.

This rearrangement joins TRBV7-2 to TRBJ2-1; TRBD2 agrees at 9 bases. V lost 6 bases to trimming and J lost 1 base; unmatched junction nucleotides: 4. The length of the CDR3 is 15 residues. Germline V gene lookup returns CDR1 SGHTA and CDR2 FQGNSA. The CDR3, as DNA: TGTGCCAGCAGACCCAGCGGGGGGTCCTACAATGAGCAGTTCTTC. Protein sequence: CASRPSGGSYNEQFF.

V usage is TRBV7-9 and J usage is TRBJ2-1; D gene ambiguous. In germline, CDR1 is SEHNR, CDR2 FQNEAQ (reference sequence). Deletions cut 7 bases from V and 4 bases from J, with 14 bases between. The CDR3 loop spans 14 amino acids. Written as DNA, the CDR3 is TGTGCCAGCACCTTGGGTCACCGATACAATGAGCAGTTCTTC. Its protein is CASTLGHRYNEQFF. Complete variable domain (other parts from reference TRBV7-9 and TRBJ2-1): DTGVSQNPRHKITKRGQNVTFRCDPISEHNRLYWYRQTLGQGPEFLTYFQNEAQLEKSRLLSDRFSAERPKGSFSTLEIQRTEQGDSAMYLCASTLGHRYNEQFFGPGTRLTVL.

This clonotype was detected many times. The chain uses TRBV7-2 and TRBJ2-7, with 7 positions matching TRBD2. The CDR3 is made up of 15 amino acids. Germline CDR1 and CDR2: SGHTA and FQGNSA. V trimming: 3 bases; J trimming: 3 bases; junction bases outside the gene matches: 8. CDR3 nucleotides: TGTGCCAGCAGCTTCGCGGGGGATGCTCGCTACGAGCAGTACTTC. This encodes CASSFAGDARYEQYF.

The chain couples TRBV20-1 to TRBJ2-7; 13 bases line up with TRBD2. Germline V lookup: CDR1 DFQATT, CDR2 SNEGSKA (reference sequence). Losses at the gene ends were 0 bases for V and 0 bases for J; bases not matched to a gene: 2. This CDR3 has 16 amino acids. The CDR3 DNA is TGCAGTGCTAGAGATTGGACTAGCGGGAGCTCCTACGAGCAGTACTTC. It codes for CSARDWTSGSSYEQYF.

CDR3 sequence: CASSLGRLIDSTDTQYF. CDR3 nucleotide sequence: TGTGCCAGCAGCTTGGGCCGGCTCATAGATAGTACAGATACGCAGTATTTT. The rearrangement uses TRBV7-2 and TRBJ2-3, with D uncertain. V dropped 3 bases and J dropped 3 bases, with 19 bases sitting between them. The CDR3 runs 17 residues. Germline V gene lookup returns CDR1 SGHTA and CDR2 FQGNSA.

V and J are TRBV27 and TRBJ2-2; a weak D match, TRBD2 (7 bases). This CDR3 spans 17 amino acids. The germline V and J ends were trimmed by 5 bases and 6 bases, with 22 bases remaining between them. The germline CDR1 and CDR2 sequences are MNHEY and SMNVEV (reference sequence). The CDR3 nucleotides read TGTGCCAGCAGTCCTCCCACCAGGGGAGGGCGGTCCGGGGAGCTGTTTTTT. Translating it yields CASSPPTRGGRSGELFF.

The chain employs TRBV12-3 or TRBV12-4 and TRBJ2-1; D not certain. The CDR3 has 12 residues. V was shortened by 0 bases and J by 7 bases, with 4 bases between the two germline ends. For the CDR3, the DNA is TGTGCCAGCAGTTTAGCGGGGAATGAGCAGTTCTTC. This codes for CASSLAGNEQFF.

This clonotype was counted a few times. The V and J genes are TRBV7-2 and TRBJ2-2; TRBD2 agrees at 8 bases. After removal of 1 base from V and 5 bases from J, the junction contained 3 bases not matched to a gene. This CDR3 contains 15 residues. Germline V gene sequence: CDR1 SGHTA, CDR2 FQGNSA. CDR3 sequence reads: CASSLGGLVTGELFF. The CDR3 coding sequence is TGTGCCAGCAGCTTAGGGGGACTAGTAACCGGGGAGCTGTTTTTT.

Ten or more counts support this clonotype. The chain combines TRBV7-9 with TRBJ1-1; 7 bases map to TRBD1. Germline CDR1 and CDR2: SEHNR and FQNEAQ (reference sequence). Trimming at V came to 7 bases and at J to 7 bases, leaving 12 bases not matched to a gene. This CDR3 is built from 14 residues. The CDR3 bases are TGTGCCAGCACCACCACAGAACAGGGGATTGAAGCTTTCTTT. Its translation is CASTTTEQGIEAFF.

In its sample, this clonotype was seen a few times. The chain has TRBV6-5 and TRBJ2-7, with TRBD1 matching 8 bases. V gave up 8 bases and J gave up 2 bases; unmatched junction bases: 5. Germline V gives CDR1 MNHEY, CDR2 SVGAGI. The CDR3 extends over 13 amino acids. Written as DNA, the CDR3 is TGTGCCAGCGCTGCCAGGGGGCCCTACGAGCAGTACTTC. It translates to CASAARGPYEQYF.

This clonotype was found a few times. For the CDR3, the DNA is TGCAGTGCTCCTCCGGGACAGGGGAAAAACATTCAGTACTTC. Its translation is CSAPPGQGKNIQYF. V usage is TRBV20-1 and J usage is TRBJ2-4; 10 nucleotides line up with TRBD1. Germline CDR1 DFQATT, CDR2 SNEGSKA (reference sequence). Trimming took 5 bases from V and 4 from J; bases not matched to a gene: 5. CDR3 size: 14 residues.

This clonotype has a handful of counts. The chain carries TRBV12-3 or TRBV12-4 and TRBJ2-5, with D perhaps matching TRBD2 (6 bases). V was cut by 1 base and J by 4 bases, with 7 bases left in between. This CDR3 is 13 amino acids long. The CDR3 nucleotides read TGTGCCAGCAGTTTAGGGGGAGGAGAGACCCAGTACTTC. This translates into CASSLGGGETQYF.

This clonotype was picked up a small number of times. This chain connects TRBV7-9 to TRBJ2-7; D is undetermined. Germline CDR1 reads SEHNR; CDR2 reads FQNEAQ (reference sequence). This CDR3 comprises 11 residues. Trimming took 6 bases from V and 2 from J, leaving 5 bases between them. Written as DNA, the CDR3 is TGTGCCAGCAGGGCTGCCTACGAGCAGTACTTC. This gives the protein CASRAAYEQYF.

V is TRBV6-1 and J is TRBJ2-3; 7 bases match TRBD2. J gave up 2 bases and V 8 bases, and 7 bases lay outside the gene matches. CDR1 and CDR2 from the germline V gene are MNHNS and SASEGT. The CDR3 covers 14 residues. This CDR3 is CASGWAGDTDTQYF. As DNA, the CDR3 is TGTGCCAGCGGCTGGGCGGGAGACACAGATACGCAGTATTTT.

The chain combines TRBV7-8 with TRBJ2-2, with D perhaps matching TRBD1 (7 bases). The V and J ends lost 1 base and 3 bases respectively, with 15 bases between them. From germline, CDR1 is SGHVS and CDR2 FQNEAQ. CDR3 length: 17 amino acids. CDR3 amino acids: CASSLEEGAPDTGELFF. The DNA for the CDR3 is TGTGCCAGCAGCTTAGAGGAGGGGGCGCCGGACACCGGGGAGCTGTTTTTT.

A few counts support this clonotype. The genes are TRBV7-2 and TRBJ2-7, with D maybe TRBD1 (5 bases). Trimming removed 5 bases from V and 3 bases from J, with 17 bases in between. Germline values: CDR1 SGHTA, CDR2 FQGNSA. This CDR3 comprises 15 residues. The CDR3 spells CASSALGLAHYEQYF. The CDR3 nucleotides are TGTGCCAGCAGCGCGCTGGGGCTCGCACACTACGAGCAGTACTTC.